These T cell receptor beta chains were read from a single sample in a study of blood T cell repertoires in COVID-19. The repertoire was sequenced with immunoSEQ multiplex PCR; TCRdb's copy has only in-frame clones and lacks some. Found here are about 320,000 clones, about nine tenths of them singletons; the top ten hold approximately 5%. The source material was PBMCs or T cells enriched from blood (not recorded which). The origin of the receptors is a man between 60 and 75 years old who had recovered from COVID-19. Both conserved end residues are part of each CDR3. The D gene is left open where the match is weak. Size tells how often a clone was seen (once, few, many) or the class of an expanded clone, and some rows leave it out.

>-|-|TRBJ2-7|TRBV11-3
TGTGCCAGCAGCCCCTACCAGGGGTCCCACGAGCAGTACTTC
CASSPYQGSHEQYF
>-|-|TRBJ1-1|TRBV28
TGTGCCAGCAGCCGAGGGAGGGAGGGGGACACTGAAGCTTTCTTT
CASSRGREGDTEAFF
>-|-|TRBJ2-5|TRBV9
TGTGCCAGCAGCGTTGGGTCAGGGGCTGGGGAGACCCAGTACTTC
CASSVGSGAGETQYF
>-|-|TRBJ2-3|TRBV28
TGTGCCACGCGCTCGAGGCTAAACACAGATACGCAGTATTTT
CATRSRLNTDTQYF
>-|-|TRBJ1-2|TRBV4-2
TGTGCCAGCAGCCAAGGGAGGACAGTGGGTGGCTACACCTTC
CASSQGRTVGGYTF
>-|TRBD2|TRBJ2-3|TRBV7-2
TGTGCCAGCAGCTTGTTCCTAGCGGGAGGAGATACGCAGTATTTT
CASSLFLAGGDTQYF
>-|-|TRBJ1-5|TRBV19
TGTGCCAGTAAAATTGGGGCTTTCGGTTATAGCAATCAGCCCCAGCATTTT
CASKIGAFGYSNQPQHF
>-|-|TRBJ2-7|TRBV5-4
TGTGCCAGCAGCCTCTGGGGGCACGAGCAGTACTTC
CASSLWGHEQYF
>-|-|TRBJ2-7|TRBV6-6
TGTGCCAGCAGTTACCGACAGAGCTCCTACGAGCAGTACTTC
CASSYRQSSYEQYF
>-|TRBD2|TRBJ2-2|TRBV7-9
TGTGCCAGCAGTCCTCTAGCGGCGGCTAACGGGGAGCTGTTTTTT
CASSPLAAANGELFF
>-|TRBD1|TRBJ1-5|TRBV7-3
TGTGCCAGCAGCTTAACCTGGGACAGTCCCCAGCATTTT
CASSLTWDSPQHF
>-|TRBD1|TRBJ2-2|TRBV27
TGTGCCAGCAGTTTATGGACAGGGGACACCGGGGAGCTGTTTTTT
CASSLWTGDTGELFF
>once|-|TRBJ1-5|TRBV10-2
TGCGCCAGCAGTGAGTCGGGGGCGGCGAATCAGCCCCAGCATTTT
CASSESGAANQPQHF
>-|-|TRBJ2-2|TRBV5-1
TGCGCCAGCAGTATATCCGTCACCGGGGAGCTGTTTTTT
CASSISVTGELFF
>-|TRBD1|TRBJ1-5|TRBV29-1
TGCAGCGCATCGACAGGGGGCGGTCAGCCCCAGCATTTT
CSASTGGGQPQHF
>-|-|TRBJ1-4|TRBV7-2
TGTGCCAGCAGCTTCCGAGGTCCGGGATCAGCTGAAAAACTGTTTTTT
CASSFRGPGSAEKLFF
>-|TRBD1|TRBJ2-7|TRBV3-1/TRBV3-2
TGTGCCAGCAGAGAGACAGGGGGCTACGAGCAGTACTTC
CASRETGGYEQYF
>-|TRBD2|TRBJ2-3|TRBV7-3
TGTGCCAGCAGCTTACAGGCTAGCGGGAGGCTGGTCACAGATACGCAGTATTTT
CASSLQASGRLVTDTQYF